This entry lists 6 T cell receptor beta chains sequenced from one sample in a study of Ad26.COV2.S vaccination and SARS-CoV-2 variants (dated by TCRdb to about 2021). Library prep was done by the immunoSEQ multiplex PCR assay. Here the immuneACCESS table is served through TCRdb, limited to in-frame sequences with V and J called. Missing clones are a known gap in these copies; in checked studies unresolved V genes cover under half, and the rest lacks a known reason. The sample table shows under 600,000 clones, and 89% are seen once. The ten largest clones capture 1.7% of the sample. The treatment or condition label here, explained by the study, means: over 15 received Ad26.COV2.S at low or high dose, single or two shots; about 5 received placebo; per-sample allocation not given. Repertoires of vaccine and placebo recipients were sequenced from samples collected on day 63 after the first injection.

The specimen was peripheral blood, collected in a trial of Ad26.COV2.S vaccine versus placebo. Receptor source: a person between 18 and 59 years old who received the Ad26.COV2.S COVID-19 vaccine or a placebo.

The J gene is TRBJ1-3, the V gene TRBV19, with unresolved D. CDR1 and CDR2 (germline): LNHDA, SQIVND (reference sequence). The CDR3 is 11 residues long. The germline V and J ends were trimmed by 4 bases and 2 bases, with 0 bases remaining between them. The CDR3 DNA reads as TGTGCCAGTAGTACTGGAAACACCATATATTTT. Translated: CASSTGNTIYF.

The chain has TRBV16 and TRBJ1-5, with no clear D. Germline lookup yields CDR1 KGHSY and CDR2 FQNENV. The CDR3 is made up of 13 amino acids. V was shortened by 0 bases and J by 12 bases, with 12 bases between the two germline ends. CDR3 sequence reads: CASSQSKVGHQHF. CDR3 sequence (DNA): TGTGCCAGCAGCCAATCAAAGGTAGGGCACCAGCATTTT.

This clone came up once. The genes are TRBV6-2 or TRBV6-3 and TRBJ2-7; TRBD1 might be the D (6 bases). Trimming removed 5 bases from V and 7 bases from J, with 18 bases in between. The CDR3 has 14 amino acids. CDR1 is MNHEY and CDR2 is SVGEGT in the germline V gene. This CDR3 is CASSGSTGSGEQYF. Here the CDR3 DNA reads TGTGCCAGCAGTGGTTCGACAGGTTCAGGGGAGCAGTACTTC.

The J gene is TRBJ2-7, the V gene TRBV3-1 (or the pseudogene TRBV3-2), with 7 bases aligning to TRBD1. The V gene end was trimmed by 1 base and the J gene end by 2 bases; junction bases not matched to a gene: 5. Germline loops: CDR1 LGHDT, CDR2 YNNKEL (reference sequence). The length of the CDR3 is 15 residues. The CDR3 loop reads CASSQAYGQAYEQYF. The DNA of the CDR3 is TGTGCCAGCAGCCAAGCATACGGACAGGCCTACGAGCAGTACTTC.

This chain uses TRBV28 with TRBJ2-7; the match to TRBD2 covers 13 bases. CDR1 MDHEN and CDR2 SYDVKM come from the germline V gene. The ends lost 6 bases at V and 3 bases at J; junction bases unmatched: 2. The CDR3 spans 14 residues. This chain's CDR3 is CASRGTSGIYEQYF. The CDR3 bases are TGTGCCAGCAGGGGGACTAGCGGGATCTACGAGCAGTACTTC.

This clone was observed once. The chain recombines TRBV5-8 with TRBJ1-6, with TRBD1 as a possible D gene (6 bases). Trimming pared 5 bases from V and 9 bases from J, leaving 15 bases between. Germline CDR1 SGHTS, CDR2 YDEGEE. This CDR3 spans 14 amino acids. As DNA, the CDR3 is TGTGCCAGCAGGGAACAGGGAAGTGGTTCACCCCTCCACTTT. The encoded protein is CASREQGSGSPLHF. Full variable domain (remainder filled in from reference TRBV5-8 and TRBJ1-6): EAGVTQSPTHLIKTRGQQATLRCSPISGHTSVYWYQQALGLGLQFLLWYDEGEERNRGNFPPRFSGRQFPNYSSELNVNALELEDSALYLCASREQGSGSPLHFGNGTRLTVT.